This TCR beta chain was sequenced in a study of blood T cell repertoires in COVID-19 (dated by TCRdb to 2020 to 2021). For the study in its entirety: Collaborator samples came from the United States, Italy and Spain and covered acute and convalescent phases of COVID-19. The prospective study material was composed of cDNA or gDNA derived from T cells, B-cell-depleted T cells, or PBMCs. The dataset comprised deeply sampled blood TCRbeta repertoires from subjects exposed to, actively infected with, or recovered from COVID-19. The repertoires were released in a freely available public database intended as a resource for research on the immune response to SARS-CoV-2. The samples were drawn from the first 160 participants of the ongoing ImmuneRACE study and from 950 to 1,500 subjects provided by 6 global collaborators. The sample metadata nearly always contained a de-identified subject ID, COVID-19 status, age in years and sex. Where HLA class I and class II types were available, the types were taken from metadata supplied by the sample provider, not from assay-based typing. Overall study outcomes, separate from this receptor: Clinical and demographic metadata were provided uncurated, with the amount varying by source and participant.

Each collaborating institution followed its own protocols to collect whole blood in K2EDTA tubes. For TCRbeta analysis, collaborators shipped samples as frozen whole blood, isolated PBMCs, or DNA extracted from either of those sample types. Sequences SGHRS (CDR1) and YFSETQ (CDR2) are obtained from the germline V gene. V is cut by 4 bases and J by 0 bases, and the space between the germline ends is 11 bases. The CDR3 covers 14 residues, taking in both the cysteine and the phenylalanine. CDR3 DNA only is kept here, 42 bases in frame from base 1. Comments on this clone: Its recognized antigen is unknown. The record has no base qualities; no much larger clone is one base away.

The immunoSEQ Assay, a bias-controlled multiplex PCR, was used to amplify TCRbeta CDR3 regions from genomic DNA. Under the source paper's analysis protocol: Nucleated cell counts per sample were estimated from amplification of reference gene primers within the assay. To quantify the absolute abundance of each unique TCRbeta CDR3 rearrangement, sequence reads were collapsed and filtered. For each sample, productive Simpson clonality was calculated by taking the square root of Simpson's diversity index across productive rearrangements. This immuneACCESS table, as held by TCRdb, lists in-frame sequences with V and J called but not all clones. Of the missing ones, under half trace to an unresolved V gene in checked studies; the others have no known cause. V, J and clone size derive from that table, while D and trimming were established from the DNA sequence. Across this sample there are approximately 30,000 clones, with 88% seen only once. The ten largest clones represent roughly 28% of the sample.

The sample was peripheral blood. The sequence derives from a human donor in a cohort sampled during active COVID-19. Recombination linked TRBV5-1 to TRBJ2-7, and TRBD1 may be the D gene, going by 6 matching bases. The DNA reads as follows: TGCGCCAGCAGCCCTAGACAGGACTCCTACGAGCAGTACTTC. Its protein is CASSPRQDSYEQYF.